This TCR beta chain originates from a study of regulatory T cells in long-lasting Graves disease. At least ten counts were recorded for this clonotype. Time point indicated: newly diagnosed GD, antithyroid drugs for less than 3 months. After RNA was extracted from PBMCs, the TCR library was made from it. The CDR3 is made up of 15 amino acids. Trimming cost V 4 bases and J 6 bases, with 19 bases left between them. The germline CDR1 and CDR2 sequences are LGHDT and YNNKEL (reference sequence). According to the study, TCR beta libraries were built with iRepertoire HTBI primers and CDR3-region Arm-PCR. Authors' analysis steps: Identification yielded around 58 TRBV and under 15 TRBJ segments across samples. MiXCR was run by TCRdb on the multiplex PCR reads, yielding one entry per CDR3 protein. The V and J calls come from TCRdb's annotation, not from the publication. Found here are roughly 380,000 distinct CDR3 sequences, 15% of them singletons; the top ten hold 22%.

The chain links TRBV3-1 to TRBJ2-7; D is ambiguous. The clonotype originates from a female donor with Graves disease. Material: peripheral blood mononuclear cells (PBMCs), obtained at new diagnosis, from a patient treated with antithyroid drugs. The CDR3 bases are TGTGCCAGCAGCCCTATTGCCCAACTGGCGGCCGAGCAGTACTTC. Translating gives CASSPIAQLAAEQYF.